Sequencing of this TCR beta chain was carried out in a study of T cells expressing NK-cell markers. The wider study: Source material for TCR beta repertoires consisted of sorted CD3+CD56+NKG2C+, CD3+CD56+NKG2C- and CD3+CD56-NKG2C+ T cells. Study-wide findings and caveats: Clones of NKG2C+ T cells that had expanded were of unclear HCMV specificity. There were four donors in whom these clonotypes also led the CD3+CD56-NKG2C+ fraction. The share of CD8+ T cells held by dominant NKG2C+ clonotypes was about 1.0-8% in roughly 6 donors.

TCRdb re-analyzed the 5' RACE reads; it lists each CDR3 protein once, without DNA. Found here are around 280,000 distinct CDR3 sequences; the top ten clones hold about 0.4%. Looked up from germline, CDR1 is DFQATT and CDR2 is SNEGSKA (reference sequence). The CDR3 covers 12 residues. To note about this clonotype: Antigen: not known.

The chain carries TRBV20-1 and TRBJ2-3; TCRdb's D call of TRBD1 is untestable without DNA. The clonotype was recovered from a man between 18 and 35 years old in good health. Sequencing was carried out using blood T cells: a sorted CD56 or NKG2C T cell subset, CD4+ or CD8+ T cells, or bulk PBMC T cells (not recorded which). Here the CDR3 reads CSARGRGGAQYF.